A single sample is the source of the 24 T cell receptor beta chains below, sequenced in a study of blood T cell repertoires in COVID-19. Method: immunoSEQ multiplex PCR; TCRdb's copy keeps in-frame clones and lacks some. The sample has more than 150,000 clones; approximately 84% are singletons. The sequenced sample consisted of peripheral blood. These receptors were taken from a woman over 75 with acute or convalescent COVID-19.

The rearrangement joins TRBV28 to TRBJ1-6; 8 nucleotides match TRBD1. J lost 9 bases, V lost 4 bases, and 8 bases had no gene match. This CDR3 comprises 15 residues. Per germline, CDR1 MDHEN and CDR2 SYDVKM. CDR3 region: CASSSGQGPGSPLHF. CDR3 bases: TGTGCCAGCAGTTCCGGACAGGGCCCTGGTTCACCCCTCCACTTT. Complete variable domain (other parts from reference TRBV28 and TRBJ1-6): DVKVTQSSRYLVKRTGEKVFLECVQDMDHENMFWYRQDPGLGLRLIYFSYDVKMKEKGDIPEGYSVSREKKERFSLILESASTNQTSMYLCASSSGQGPGSPLHFGNGTRLTVT.

This clone was observed a few times. This sequence joins TRBV3-1 (or the pseudogene TRBV3-2) and TRBJ1-5, with D possibly being TRBD1 (6 bases). The CDR3 length is 14 residues. Germline V CDR1 and CDR2: LGHDT, YNNKEL (reference sequence). V lost 5 bases, J lost 7 bases, and 15 bases lay in between. In nucleotides, the CDR3 is TGTGCCAGCAGCGTCCACAGGGAAGGCCAGCCCCAGCATTTT. Translation: CASSVHREGQPQHF.

V gene TRBV7-9 combines with J gene TRBJ1-1; D perhaps matches TRBD1 (6 bases). V dropped 1 base and J dropped 8 bases, with 14 bases sitting between them. CDR3 length: 14 residues. Germline V lookup: CDR1 SEHNR, CDR2 FQNEAQ (reference sequence). The CDR3: CASSLGSRGSEAFF. For the CDR3, the DNA is TGTGCCAGCAGCTTAGGAAGTAGGGGGTCCGAAGCTTTCTTT.

The chain is built from TRBV28 and TRBJ1-1; D is possibly TRBD1 (6 bases). The germline V gene has CDR1 MDHEN and CDR2 SYDVKM. The CDR3 runs to 15 residues. V was shortened by 5 bases and J by 1 base, with 14 bases between the two germline ends. CDR3 nucleotides: TGTGCCAGCAGTACCCTCGGGGGGGCGAACACTGAAGCTTTCTTT. It encodes CASSTLGGANTEAFF.

The chain uses TRBV19 and TRBJ1-1, with 10 nucleotides matching TRBD1. This CDR3 region has 15 residues. V lost 4 bases to trimming and J lost 3 bases; unmatched junction nucleotides: 5. The germline CDR1 and CDR2 sequences are LNHDA and SQIVND (reference sequence). The CDR3 nucleotides are TGTGCCAGTAGTACATCTGACAGGGGGCACACTGAAGCTTTCTTT. Its translation: CASSTSDRGHTEAFF.

The chain combines TRBV7-9 with TRBJ2-7, with a weak D call TRBD1 (5 bases). CDR3 size: 16 residues. CDR1 SEHNR and CDR2 FQNEAQ come from the germline V gene (reference sequence). The V end was cut by 2 bases, the J end by 3 bases, with 17 bases between. CDR3: CASSLSTLQVHYEQYF. The CDR3 bases are TGTGCCAGCAGCTTAAGCACCCTACAGGTTCACTACGAGCAGTACTTC. The complete variable domain, with remaining parts taken from reference TRBV7-9 and TRBJ2-7, reads DTGVSQNPRHKITKRGQNVTFRCDPISEHNRLYWYRQTLGQGPEFLTYFQNEAQLEKSRLLSDRFSAERPKGSFSTLEIQRTEQGDSAMYLCASSLSTLQVHYEQYFGPGTRLTVT.

The chain couples TRBV5-1 to TRBJ2-1; TRBD2 matches 9 bases. J was trimmed by 10 bases and V by 1 base; bases with no gene match: 9. The CDR3 contains 15 residues. From germline, CDR1 is SGHRS and CDR2 YFSETQ. The CDR3 bases are TGCGCCAGCAGCTTGAGTTTAGCGGGAGCAGGCGAGCAGTTCTTC. Protein: CASSLSLAGAGEQFF.

The V gene is TRBV24-1, the J gene TRBJ2-3; 10 bases match TRBD2. The CDR3 sequence is 14 residues long. The V and J ends lost 6 bases and 4 bases, in that order; junction bases with no gene match: 3. Germline V CDR1 and CDR2: KGHDR, SFDVKD. The chain's CDR3 is CATSTGTSADTQYF. In DNA, the CDR3 is TGTGCCACCAGTACCGGGACTAGCGCAGATACGCAGTATTTT.

This clone was detected once. The chain carries TRBV5-4 and TRBJ2-3; 10 positions match TRBD1. After removal of 5 bases from V and 2 bases from J, the junction contained 5 bases not matched to a gene. From germline, CDR1 is SGHNT and CDR2 YYREEE (reference sequence). The CDR3 is 15 residues long. CDR3 DNA sequence: TGTGCCAGCAGATTAGGGACAGGGGTCACAGATACGCAGTATTTT. Translation: CASRLGTGVTDTQYF.

This clone was observed a handful of times. V and J are TRBV6-1 and TRBJ2-7; 11 nucleotides agree with TRBD1. The J segment lost 4 bases and the V segment lost 0 bases, leaving 5 bases of the junction unmatched. The germline CDR1 and CDR2 sequences are MNHNS and SASEGT. This CDR3 spans 16 amino acids. This chain's CDR3 is CASSEALGTGGYEQYF. In nucleotides, the CDR3 is TGTGCCAGCAGTGAAGCGCTAGGGACAGGGGGTTACGAGCAGTACTTC.

The chain links TRBV2 to TRBJ1-1; the match to TRBD1 covers 9 bases. Germline V gene sequence: CDR1 SNHLY, CDR2 FYNNEI. This CDR3 comprises 14 residues. After removal of 7 bases from V and 0 bases from J, the junction contained 3 bases not matched to a gene. The CDR3 sequence is CASTGQGLNTEAFF. The CDR3 DNA sequence: TGTGCCAGCACAGGACAGGGGTTGAACACTGAAGCTTTCTTT. The entire variable domain, with the rest obtained from reference TRBV2 and TRBJ1-1, is as follows: EPEVTQTPSHQVTQMGQEVILRCVPISNHLYFYWYRQILGQKVEFLVSFYNNEISEKSEIFDDQFSVERPDGSNFTLKIRSTKLEDSAMYFCASTGQGLNTEAFFGQGTRLTVV.

The genes are TRBV15 and TRBJ2-5; the match to TRBD2 covers 9 bases. The CDR3 has 13 residues. J lost 5 bases, V lost 6 bases, and 4 bases had no gene match. Looked up from germline, CDR1 is LNHNV and CDR2 is YYDKDF (reference sequence). Here the CDR3 DNA reads TGTGCCACCAGTAGACTAGCGGTCGAGACCCAGTACTTC. Amino acid sequence: CATSRLAVETQYF.

The chain joins TRBV19 to TRBJ1-1, with D tentatively TRBD1 (6 bases). The germline CDR1 and CDR2 sequences are LNHDA and SQIVND (reference sequence). The CDR3 is 15 amino acids. Trimming took 4 bases from V and 1 from J, leaving 13 bases between them. The CDR3: CASSNRVRQNTEAFF. CDR3 DNA sequence: TGTGCCAGTAGTAACAGGGTAAGACAGAACACTGAAGCTTTCTTT.

This clone was counted between two and nine times. This chain uses TRBV12-2 with TRBJ1-1; TRBD1 is taken as the D call from the table, unchecked against the DNA. TRBV12-2 corresponds to a pseudogene. CDR3 length equals 15 residues. As DNA, the CDR3 is TGTGCAAGTCGCTCAAAGGGACAGGGGAACACTGAAGCTTTCTTT. It is translated as CASRSKGQGNTEAFF.

The J gene is TRBJ1-3, the V gene TRBV2; D ambiguous. This CDR3 spans 15 amino acids. The germline CDR1 and CDR2 sequences are SNHLY and FYNNEI. The V end lost 7 bases, the J end lost 1 base, and 14 bases lay between the germline ends. The CDR3 sequence is CASKGSGGSGNTIYF. Written as DNA, the CDR3 is TGTGCCAGCAAGGGCAGCGGAGGGTCTGGAAACACCATATATTTT.

This clone was observed a few times. The chain carries TRBV7-6 and TRBJ1-5; 8 bases match TRBD1. Germline lookup yields CDR1 SGHVS and CDR2 FNYEAQ. The CDR3 covers 19 residues. J lost 0 bases, V lost 0 bases, and 10 bases had no gene match. The CDR3 is CASSLAGTGDIYSNQPQHF. The CDR3 DNA is TGTGCCAGCAGCTTAGCCGGGACAGGCGACATTTATAGCAATCAGCCCCAGCATTTT. The full variable domain, its missing parts supplied by reference TRBV7-6 and TRBJ1-5, is GAGVSQSPRYKVTKRGQDVALRCDPISGHVSLYWYRQALGQGPEFLTYFNYEAQQDKSGLPNDRFSAERPEGSISTLTIQRTEQRDSAMYRCASSLAGTGDIYSNQPQHFGDGTRLSIL.

The J gene is TRBJ2-7, the V gene TRBV11-1, with D hard to call. V lost 1 base and J lost 4, with 5 bases in between. The CDR3 loop spans 12 amino acids. CDR1 is SGHAT and CDR2 is FQDESV in the germline V gene (reference sequence). For the CDR3, the DNA is TGTGCCAGCAGCTTAGGGGCGTACGAGCAGTACTTC. Translation: CASSLGAYEQYF.

V and J are TRBV28 and TRBJ1-3; D is possibly TRBD1 (5 bases). The CDR3 spans 15 residues. Trimming removed 6 bases at V and 1 base at J, with 13 bases between. Germline V gene sequence: CDR1 MDHEN, CDR2 SYDVKM. The CDR3 nucleotides read TGTGCCAGCAGGTCAGGGCAGGTTTCTGGAAACACCATATATTTT. Translation gives CASRSGQVSGNTIYF.

J is TRBJ2-1 and V is TRBV27; the D gene is possibly TRBD1 (6 bases). Trimming removed 3 bases from V and 5 bases from J, with 14 bases in between. This CDR3 comprises 15 residues. CDR1 is MNHEY and CDR2 is SMNVEV in the germline V gene (reference sequence). CDR3 residues: CASSFSGQRHNEQFF. The DNA for the CDR3 is TGTGCCAGCAGTTTTTCGGGACAAAGACACAATGAGCAGTTCTTC.

CDR3 loop: CASSLRASGTPPHEQFF. The CDR3 DNA follows: TGCGCCAGCAGCCTTCGGGCTAGCGGGACACCCCCACATGAGCAGTTCTTC. The chain uses TRBV4-1 and TRBJ2-1; 9 positions agree with TRBD2. CDR1 and CDR2 from the germline V gene are MGHRA and YSYEKL. The CDR3 runs to 17 residues. The ends lost 4 bases at V and 8 bases at J; junction bases unmatched: 15.

This clone has more than one count but fewer than ten. The chain recombines TRBV10-1 with TRBJ2-2; D ambiguous. The CDR3 is made up of 12 amino acids. V was cut by 5 bases and J by 2 bases, with 3 bases left in between. The germline V gene encodes CDR1 WNHNN and CDR2 SYGVQD (reference sequence). In DNA form, the CDR3 reads TGCGCCAGCAGTCCTAACACCGGGGAGCTGTTTTTT. It encodes CASSPNTGELFF.

This chain connects TRBV6-1 to TRBJ1-2, with D possibly TRBD1 on 6 matching bases. The germline V and J ends were trimmed by 1 base and 4 bases, with 10 bases remaining between them. The length of the CDR3 is 14 residues. CDR1 MNHNS and CDR2 SASEGT come from the germline V gene. CDR3 residues: CASSEGGGPYGYTF. The CDR3 DNA reads TGTGCCAGCAGTGAAGGGGGGGGGCCCTATGGCTACACCTTC.

The gene calls are TRBV29-1 and TRBJ1-2; D call uncertain. CDR1 and CDR2 (germline): SQVTM, ANQGSEA. This CDR3 comprises 12 residues. With 3 bases removed from V and 4 bases from J, the gap between germline ends came to 9 bases. The CDR3 bases are TGCAGCGTTGAGGCGGGTGGCTATGGCTACACCTTC. This gives the protein CSVEAGGYGYTF. Complete variable domain (other parts from reference TRBV29-1 and TRBJ1-2): SAVISQKPSRDICQRGTSLTIQCQVDSQVTMMFWYRQQPGQSLTLIATANQGSEATYESGFVIDKFPISRPNLTFSTLTVSNMSPEDSSIYLCSVEAGGYGYTFGSGTRLTVV.

The chain is built from TRBV18 and TRBJ2-7, with unresolved D. Looked up from germline, CDR1 is KGHSH and CDR2 is LQKENI. V was shortened by 3 bases and J by 1 base, with 7 bases between the two germline ends. The CDR3 is made up of 13 amino acids. The CDR3 coding sequence is TGTGCCAGCTCACCGGCCTTATCCTACGAGCAGTACTTC. This sequence encodes CASSPALSYEQYF.